Below, one T cell receptor beta chain is given with its context. Antigen specificity is unknown. The sample belongs to a study of CD8 T cells in ankylosing spondylitis. Points from the study as a whole: As for the disease-linked clones, they showed a CD8+ phenotype and occurred at relatively low frequencies in peripheral blood. It appeared that ankylosing spondylitis blood was characterized by a TCR beta motif of several highly homologous variants.

One entry per CDR3 protein results from TCRdb running MiXCR on the 5' RACE reads. The sample has about 250,000 distinct CDR3 sequences, roughly 32% seen once; the top ten hold about 4.2%. Germline assignment: CDR1 ENHRY and CDR2 SYGVKD. The CDR3 has 16 amino acids. Trimming took 6 bases from V and 6 from J; bases not matched to a gene: 9. The source material was blood, either unsorted or a sorted T cell fraction (not recorded which). The receptor was isolated from a male donor with ankylosing spondylitis or in good health (not recorded which). V gene TRBV10-3 combines with J gene TRBJ2-3; 13 bases align to TRBD2. Written as DNA, the CDR3 is TGTGCCATCAGCCCTCAGACTAGCGGGGGGCCCGATACGCAGTATTTT. It is translated as CAISPQTSGGPDTQYF.